This T cell receptor beta chain appears in the sequencing data of a study of technical replicates of blood from a few donors. Here immunoSEQ multiplex PCR was the method, and the copy in TCRdb shows in-frame clones only, minus some. The sample contains approximately 41,000 clones, 90% to 97% of which appear only once. This clonotype was obtained from a human donor in good health. The sequenced sample consisted of T cells isolated from PBMCs.

CDR3 region: CASSLPLAGVYEQYF. CDR3 DNA sequence: TGTGCCAGCAGCCTACCCCTAGCGGGTGTCTACGAGCAGTACTTC. The chain carries TRBV7-9 and TRBJ2-7; TRBD2 aligns across 8 bases. Germline V gene sequence: CDR1 SEHNR, CDR2 FQNEAQ (reference sequence). The CDR3 covers 15 residues. Trimming removed 5 bases from V and 3 bases from J; junction bases left unmatched: 9.